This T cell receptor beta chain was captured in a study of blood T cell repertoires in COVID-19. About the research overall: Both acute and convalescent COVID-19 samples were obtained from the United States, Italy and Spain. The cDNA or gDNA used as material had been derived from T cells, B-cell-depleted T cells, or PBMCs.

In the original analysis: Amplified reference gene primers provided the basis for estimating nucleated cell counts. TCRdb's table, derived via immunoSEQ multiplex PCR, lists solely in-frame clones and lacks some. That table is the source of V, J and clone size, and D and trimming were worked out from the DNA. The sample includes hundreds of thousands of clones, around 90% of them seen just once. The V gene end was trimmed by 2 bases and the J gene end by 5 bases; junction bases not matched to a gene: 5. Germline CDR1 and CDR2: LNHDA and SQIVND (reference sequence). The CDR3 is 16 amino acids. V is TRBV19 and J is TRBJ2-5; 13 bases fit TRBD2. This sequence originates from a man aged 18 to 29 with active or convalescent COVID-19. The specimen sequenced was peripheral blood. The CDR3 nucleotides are TGTGCCAGTAGTATATCAGGGACTAGCGGGGAGGAGACCCAGTACTTC. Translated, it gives CASSISGTSGEETQYF.